Included here is one T cell receptor (beta chain) sequence, with context. Unique molecular identifiers were incorporated when the TCRbeta library was constructed. TCRdb reanalysed the PCR reads using MiXCR and keeps one entry per CDR3 protein. The data hold 330,000 or so distinct CDR3 sequences, with 10% observed a single time. The data derive from a study of T-cell reconstitution after alpha-beta-depleted transplantation in children. In germline, CDR1 is SGHVS, CDR2 FNYEAQ. Trimming took off 1 base at V and 3 bases at J, with 5 bases between the two ends. This CDR3 contains 13 residues. The rearrangement joins TRBV7-6 to TRBJ2-3; no clear D gene. The sample was PBMCs from the stem cell graft donor, taken from the stem cell graft. This receptor was taken from a human donor who donated a stem cell graft to a child with acute lymphoblastic leukemia. The CDR3 is CASSLGPTDTQYF. CDR3 coding DNA: TGTGCCAGCAGCTTAGGGCCTACAGATACGCAGTATTTT.